These 25 T cell receptor beta chains originate from one sample sequenced in a study of cytomegalovirus exposure and HLA in healthy donors. A multiplex PCR was run with 60 Vbeta primers and 13 Jbeta primers. Profiling relied on immunoSEQ multiplex PCR, and the TCRdb table lists in-frame clones only, not all of them. The sample shows under 200,000 clones, around 80% of them seen only once. Sequenced input: PBMCs. These TCRs come from a woman aged 18-29 years in good health and CMV-seronegative.

The J gene is TRBJ2-1, the V gene TRBV25-1; TRBD1 might be the D (5 bases). V lost 3 bases and J lost 5, with 14 bases in between. The CDR3 totals 15 residues. CDR1 MGHDK and CDR2 SYGVNS come from the germline V gene. The CDR3 reads CASSDFRESDNEQFF. The CDR3 DNA reads as TGTGCCAGCAGTGACTTCAGGGAAAGCGACAATGAGCAGTTCTTC. Looking up the rest from reference TRBV25-1 and TRBJ2-1 gives the full variable domain: EADIYQTPRYLVIGTGKKITLECSQTMGHDKMYWYQQDPGMELHLIHYSYGVNSTEKGDLSSESTVSRIRTEHFPLTLESARPSHTSQYLCASSDFRESDNEQFFGPGTRLTVL.

The chain carries TRBV5-6 and TRBJ2-7, with unresolved D. The CDR3 runs to 14 residues. V shed 1 base and J shed 3 bases, with 11 bases lying between them. CDR1 SGHDT and CDR2 YYEEEE come from the germline V gene. The CDR3 nucleotides read TGTGCCAGCAGCTTGCTAGGAGAAAACTACGAGCAGTACTTC. It codes for CASSLLGENYEQYF.

This rearrangement joins TRBV10-1 to TRBJ1-5; D is uncertain. Trimming left V 5 bases short and J 3 bases short, with 8 bases between. CDR3 length: 13 residues. Per the germline V gene, CDR1 is WNHNN and CDR2 is SYGVQD (reference sequence). The CDR3 sequence: CASSNGINQPQHF. Written as DNA, the CDR3 is TGCGCCAGCAGTAACGGGATCAATCAGCCCCAGCATTTT.

The chain uses TRBV4-3 and TRBJ2-1, with 10 bases aligning to TRBD2. The CDR3 covers 14 residues. The junction had 8 bases not matched to a gene; V was cut back by 6 bases and J by 9 bases. In germline, CDR1 is LGHNA, CDR2 YSLEER. DNA of the CDR3: TGCGCCAGCAGGCCCAGCGGGAGGGCCGTTGAGCAGTTCTTC. Amino acid sequence: CASRPSGRAVEQFF.

This chain connects TRBV9 to TRBJ2-1; 9 bases line up with TRBD2. The junction had 6 bases not matched to a gene; V was cut back by 0 bases and J by 5 bases. From germline, CDR1 is SGDLS and CDR2 YYNGEE. The length of the CDR3 is 16 residues. The CDR3 spells CASSVDAGGPNNEQFF. CDR3 DNA: TGTGCCAGCAGCGTAGATGCGGGAGGGCCCAACAATGAGCAGTTCTTC.

There are a few counts of this clone. This chain uses TRBV9 with TRBJ1-1; 8 bases agree with TRBD1. The CDR3 spans 15 residues. The V gene's germline CDR1 is SGDLS and CDR2 YYNGEE. J was trimmed by 0 bases and V by 0 bases; bases with no gene match: 1. CDR3 in amino acids: CASSVVGQVNTEAFF. Written as DNA, the CDR3 is TGTGCCAGCAGCGTAGTGGGACAGGTGAACACTGAAGCTTTCTTT.

V usage is TRBV4-1 and J usage is TRBJ1-5; maybe TRBD1 (5 bases). Between the trimmed V and J ends, which lost 5 bases and 3 bases, there was a span of 11 bases. This CDR3 is built from 14 residues. The germline gives CDR1 MGHRA, CDR2 YSYEKL. The CDR3 DNA reads TGCGCCAGCAGCGTGGACAAAACCAATCAGCCCCAGCATTTT. Encoded protein: CASSVDKTNQPQHF.

The CDR3 spells CASSLNRGAYEQYF. CDR3 coding DNA: TGTGCCAGTAGTCTCAACAGGGGGGCCTACGAGCAGTACTTC. The chain recombines TRBV19 with TRBJ2-7; 8 bases are a match to TRBD1. This CDR3 has 14 amino acids. With V trimmed by 5 bases and J by 2 bases, 5 bases remained unmatched. Germline V CDR1 and CDR2: LNHDA, SQIVND (reference sequence).

The CDR3 spells CASSLQTSGLENTGELFF. The CDR3 bases are TGTGCCAGCAGCTTGCAGACTAGCGGGCTAGAAAACACCGGGGAGCTGTTTTTT. This chain uses TRBV11-2 with TRBJ2-2, with 10 bases aligning to TRBD2. In germline, CDR1 is SGHAT, CDR2 FQNNGV. Trimming at V came to 3 bases and at J to 2 bases, leaving 9 bases not matched to a gene. The CDR3 has 18 amino acids.

The chain uses TRBV29-1 and TRBJ2-7, with TRBD2 identical over 8 bases. Trimming cost V 0 bases and J 6 bases; bases outside gene matches: 10. The CDR3 sequence is 15 residues long. The germline V gene has CDR1 SQVTM and CDR2 ANQGSEA. The CDR3 bases are TGCAGCGTTGAAGACGGGACTAGTTTCGGGTGCGAGCAGTACTTC. Residues: CSVEDGTSFGCEQYF.

Concerning this clone itself: The junction departs from the called germline gene at one end, perhaps through a read error. The V gene is TRBV6-4, the J gene TRBJ2-3, with 8 bases that match TRBD2. In germline, CDR1 is MRHNA, CDR2 SNTAGT. There are 13 residues in the CDR3. CDR3 sequence: CASSDSISAGGDF. CDR3 in DNA: TGTGCCAGCAGTGACTCGATATCCGCCGGGGGGGATTTT.

The chain uses TRBV19 and TRBJ1-5; D not certain. Per the germline V gene, CDR1 is LNHDA and CDR2 is SQIVND (reference sequence). V lost 5 bases and J 5 bases, leaving 7 bases between the germline ends. The CDR3 runs to 12 residues. CDR3 in DNA: TGTGCCAGTAGTGGCATGCATCAGCCCCAGCATTTT. It codes for CASSGMHQPQHF.

This clone was observed a handful of times. J is TRBJ2-3 and V is TRBV2, with a tentative D call TRBD2 (6 bases). This CDR3 comprises 16 residues. Between the trimmed V and J ends, which lost 6 bases and 1 base, there was a span of 17 bases. Germline V CDR1 and CDR2: SNHLY, FYNNEI. CDR3 amino acids: CASSTSYTPRTDTQYF. The CDR3 coding sequence is TGTGCCAGCAGCACTAGCTACACTCCCCGCACAGATACGCAGTATTTT.

The gene calls are TRBV11-2 and TRBJ2-3, with D maybe TRBD1 (6 bases). Trimming removed 3 bases from V and 4 bases from J, with 11 bases in between. Germline CDR1 is SGHAT and CDR2 is FQNNGV. The CDR3 contains 14 residues. The CDR3 nucleotides read TGTGCCAGCAGCTTTACACAGGGATCAGATACGCAGTATTTT. This gives the protein CASSFTQGSDTQYF.

The J gene is TRBJ1-4, the V gene TRBV4-1; weak D call: TRBD1 (5 bases). The CDR3 runs to 15 residues. The germline V gene encodes CDR1 MGHRA and CDR2 YSYEKL. V was cut by 8 bases and J by 8 bases, with 21 bases left in between. CDR3 amino acids: CASREEGRGGEKLFF. CDR3 nucleotide sequence: TGCGCCAGCCGAGAAGAGGGGCGCGGGGGAGAAAAACTGTTTTTT.

This clone occurred a few times. J is TRBJ2-7 and V is TRBV11-3; tentatively, D is TRBD2 (6 bases). CDR3 size: 15 residues. Germline assignment: CDR1 SGHNT and CDR2 YENEEA. Trimming removed 1 base from V and 4 bases from J, with 14 bases in between. This CDR3 reads CASSLAGTGGYEQYV. In DNA form, the CDR3 reads TGTGCCAGCAGCTTAGCCGGGACTGGTGGATACGAGCAGTACGTC.

J is TRBJ2-5 and V is TRBV28, with 11 bases aligning to TRBD1. The DNA end lines up better with TRBJ2-7; the J call may be wrong. CDR1 and CDR2 (germline): MDHEN, SYDVKM. The length of the CDR3 is 15 residues. The CDR3 DNA is TGTGCCAGCAGCCATCTGGGACAGGGGGACTACGAGCAGTACTTC. Translated, it gives CASSHLGQGDYEQYF.

This clone was detected only a few times. V usage is TRBV2 and J usage is TRBJ1-4; TRBD1 might be the D (6 bases). V lost 7 bases to trimming and J lost 7 bases, with 16 bases between them. The CDR3 spans 14 residues. Germline CDR1 SNHLY, CDR2 FYNNEI. The CDR3 DNA is TGTGCCAGCATAAGCCGGGCCAGGGGTGAAAAACTGTTTTTT. Its translation: CASISRARGEKLFF. Filled out from reference TRBV2 and TRBJ1-4, the complete variable domain reads EPEVTQTPSHQVTQMGQEVILRCVPISNHLYFYWYRQILGQKVEFLVSFYNNEISEKSEIFDDQFSVERPDGSNFTLKIRSTKLEDSAMYFCASISRARGEKLFFGSGTQLSVL.

The sample holds one count of this clone. This rearrangement joins TRBV18 to TRBJ1-1; 8 nucleotides align to TRBD1. J was trimmed by 3 bases and V by 5 bases; bases with no gene match: 5. CDR1 and CDR2 from the germline V gene are KGHSH and LQKENI. This CDR3 comprises 14 residues. CDR3 bases: TGTGCCAGCTCATCACAACAGGGGGACACTGAAGCTTTCTTT. Amino acid sequence: CASSSQQGDTEAFF. Together with reference TRBV18 and TRBJ1-1, the CDR3 gives the full variable domain: NAGVMQNPRHLVRRRGQEARLRCSPMKGHSHVYWYRQLPEEGLKFMVYLQKENIIDESGMPKERFSAEFPKEGPSILRIQQVVRGDSAAYFCASSSQQGDTEAFFGQGTRLTVV.

V is TRBV4-3 and J is TRBJ1-1, with TRBD1 as a possible D gene (5 bases). Trimming removed 6 bases at V and 7 bases at J, with 15 bases between. CDR3 length equals 13 residues. Germline V gives CDR1 LGHNA, CDR2 YSLEER. CDR3 sequence (DNA): TGCGCCAGCAGGCCCTCAGGAGGGGTTGAAGCTTTCTTT. It translates to CASRPSGGVEAFF.

This sequence joins TRBV13 and TRBJ2-5; D perhaps matches TRBD2 (6 bases). Germline-derived CDR1 and CDR2 are PRHDT and FYEKMQ (reference sequence). V lost 5 bases, J lost 5 bases, and 21 bases lay in between. The CDR3 extends over 16 amino acids. CDR3 sequence reads: CASSTRSPDYAETQYF. The DNA of the CDR3 is TGTGCCAGCAGCACCCGATCGCCGGACTACGCGGAGACCCAGTACTTC.

The V and J genes are TRBV29-1 and TRBJ2-1, with a possible D match to TRBD1 (6 bases). This CDR3 is 13 amino acids long. Trimming took off 2 bases at V and 8 bases at J, with 13 bases between the two ends. Germline CDR1 is SQVTM and CDR2 is ANQGSEA. For the CDR3, the DNA is TGCAGCGTTGAATTAGACAGGCGGGATGAGCAGTTCTTC. This encodes CSVELDRRDEQFF.

This clone was detected once. V is TRBV5-4 and J is TRBJ2-2, with TRBD2 as a possible D gene (5 bases). This CDR3 is built from 15 residues. Germline-derived CDR1 and CDR2 are SGHNT and YYREEE (reference sequence). V was clipped by 6 bases and J by 3 bases, with 15 bases between them. The CDR3 is CASKPGGTHTGELFF. CDR3 nucleotides: TGTGCCAGCAAACCCGGAGGCACCCACACCGGGGAGCTGTTTTTT.

The chain carries TRBV7-2 and TRBJ1-4, with D hard to call. This CDR3 is 15 amino acids long. Trimming removed 0 bases from V and 3 bases from J, with 8 bases in between. Germline CDR1 and CDR2: SGHTA and FQGNSA. The CDR3 bases are TGTGCCAGCAGCTTAGCATCGGCGGCTAATGAAAAACTGTTTTTT. Translation: CASSLASAANEKLFF.

The chain employs TRBV19 and TRBJ2-1; 9 bases agree with TRBD2. The CDR3 runs to 15 residues. V lost 6 bases and J lost 7; bases outside the gene matches: 10. CDR1 is LNHDA and CDR2 is SQIVND in the germline V gene (reference sequence). The CDR3 region has the DNA TGTGCCAGTAGGCCTAGCGGGAATCAGGGGAATGAGCAGTTCTTC. It yields the protein CASRPSGNQGNEQFF.